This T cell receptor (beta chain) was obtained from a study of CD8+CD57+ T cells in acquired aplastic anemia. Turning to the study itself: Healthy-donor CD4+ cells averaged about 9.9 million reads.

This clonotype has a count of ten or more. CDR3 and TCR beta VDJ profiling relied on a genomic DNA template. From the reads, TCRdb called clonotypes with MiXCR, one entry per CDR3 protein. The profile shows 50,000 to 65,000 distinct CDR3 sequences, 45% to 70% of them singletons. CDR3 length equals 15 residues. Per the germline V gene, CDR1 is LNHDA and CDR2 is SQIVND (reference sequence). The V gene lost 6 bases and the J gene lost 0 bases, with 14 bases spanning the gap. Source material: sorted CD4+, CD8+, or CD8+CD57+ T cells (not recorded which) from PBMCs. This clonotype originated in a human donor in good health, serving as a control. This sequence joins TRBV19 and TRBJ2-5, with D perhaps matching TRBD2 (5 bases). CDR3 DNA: TGTGCCAGTAGGAGAGGACTCAGAGACCAAGAGACCCAGTACTTC. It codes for CASRRGLRDQETQYF.